This T cell receptor beta chain was captured by sequencing in a study of tumor-infiltrating lymphocytes in primary liver carcinoma. Study summary: Patients' primary liver carcinoma was surgically resected. General study points: Tumor region pairs outstripped tumor-adjacent and tumor-blood pairs in overlap.

A note on this clonotype: The target antigen is unknown.

From roughly 0.55 ug of total RNA, TCR beta-specific cDNA was reverse-transcribed using a constant-region primer. Libraries covering TCR beta were generated through three nested multiplex PCR rounds (using a slightly modified ARM-PCR). TRBV1-TRBV30 forward and Cbeta reverse primers drove the first two roughly 10-cycle rounds. TCRdb re-called the multiplex PCR reads with MiXCR, one entry per CDR3 protein. The sample yields approximately 330,000 distinct CDR3 sequences, roughly two thirds seen once. The ends lost 9 bases at V and 7 bases at J; junction bases unmatched: 12. This CDR3 contains 16 residues. The germline gives CDR1 MDHEN, CDR2 SYDVKM. Unsorted whole blood yielded the blood RNA, and germline DNA was also extracted. Those patients suffered from chronic HBV infection and were treatment-naive.

The receptor's source is a man aged 40-49 years with primary liver carcinoma and hepatitis B virus infection. The chain links TRBV28 to TRBJ2-5, with 15 bases matching TRBD2. The sequenced material came from peripheral blood. The CDR3 here is CASSTAGLAGGRTQYF. As DNA, the CDR3 is TGTGCCAGTAGTACCGCGGGACTAGCGGGAGGAAGGACCCAGTACTTC.